These 30 T cell receptor beta chains share one sample of origin, sequenced in a study of cytomegalovirus exposure and HLA in healthy donors. Repertoires were generated with immunoSEQ multiplex PCR, while TCRdb's copy carries only in-frame clones and drops some. This table holds about 74,000 clones, approximately 94% found once. The specimen was PBMCs. The receptors here all came from a woman aged 18-29 years in good health and CMV-seropositive.

This clone showed up just once. This chain joins TRBV27 and TRBJ2-1; D unresolved. The CDR3 sequence is 13 residues long. The germline V gene has CDR1 MNHEY and CDR2 SMNVEV (reference sequence). The germline V and J ends were trimmed by 3 bases and 0 bases, with 3 bases remaining between them. CDR3 sequence: CASSFGSYNEQFF. CDR3 sequence (DNA): TGTGCCAGCAGTTTCGGCTCCTACAATGAGCAGTTCTTC.

The chain couples TRBV5-1 to TRBJ2-2; TRBD2 might be the D (5 bases). This CDR3 region has 14 residues. Looked up from germline, CDR1 is SGHRS and CDR2 is YFSETQ. Trimming removed 3 bases at V and 5 bases at J, with 11 bases between. CDR3 sequence: CASSSITGTGELFF. CDR3 nucleotide sequence: TGCGCCAGCAGCTCTATTACGGGGACCGGGGAGCTGTTTTTT.

The rearrangement links TRBV7-2 to TRBJ2-7; 8 bases align to TRBD2. With 3 bases clipped from V and 5 bases from J, the junction kept 6 bases outside the gene matches. The CDR3 runs 14 residues. Germline-derived CDR1 and CDR2 are SGHTA and FQGNSA. This CDR3 is CASSFAGGGDEQYF. DNA for the CDR3: TGTGCCAGCAGCTTTGCGGGGGGAGGGGACGAGCAGTACTTC.

The V gene is TRBV4-2, the J gene TRBJ2-1; 10 bases fit TRBD1. The CDR3 length is 17 residues. J gave up 5 bases and V 1 base, and 8 bases lay outside the gene matches. The germline gives CDR1 LGHNA, CDR2 YNFKEQ. The CDR3 loop is CASSQAGPGTGDNEQFF. CDR3 DNA: TGTGCCAGCAGCCAAGCGGGACCCGGGACAGGGGACAATGAGCAGTTCTTC.

This clone was seen a single time. The V gene is TRBV6-1, the J gene TRBJ1-5; maybe TRBD1 (5 bases). From germline, CDR1 is MNHNS and CDR2 SASEGT. V was trimmed by 7 bases and J by 5 bases, leaving 12 bases between them. The CDR3 contains 13 residues. The CDR3 loop is CASTVRRDQPQHF. The DNA for the CDR3 is TGTGCCAGCACAGTGCGCAGGGATCAGCCCCAGCATTTT.

The gene calls are TRBV7-3 and TRBJ1-1; TRBD1 matches 10 bases. CDR3 length: 15 amino acids. Trimming at V came to 1 base and at J to 5 bases, leaving 4 bases not matched to a gene. CDR1 and CDR2 from the germline V gene are SGHTA and FQGTGA. The CDR3 loop reads CASSLSGTGVTEAFF. The CDR3 DNA reads TGTGCCAGCAGCTTAAGCGGGACAGGGGTTACTGAAGCTTTCTTT.

The chain joins TRBV10-2 to TRBJ2-1, with 11 nucleotides matching TRBD2. The germline CDR1 and CDR2 sequences are WSHSY and SAAADI. CDR3 length equals 15 residues. V gave up 5 bases and J gave up 2 bases; unmatched junction bases: 2. This CDR3 is CASSQTSGAYNEQFF. The CDR3 DNA sequence: TGCGCCAGCAGTCAGACTAGCGGGGCCTACAATGAGCAGTTCTTC.

The chain joins TRBV19 to TRBJ2-3, with 8 bases lining up with TRBD1. With 3 bases clipped from V and 6 bases from J, the junction kept 8 bases outside the gene matches. The CDR3 extends over 15 amino acids. CDR1 and CDR2 (germline): LNHDA, SQIVND (reference sequence). CDR3 sequence reads: CASSILGQGYDTQYF. The CDR3, as DNA: TGTGCCAGTAGTATCCTTGGACAGGGTTACGATACGCAGTATTTT. Full variable domain (rest looked up from reference TRBV19 and TRBJ2-3): DGGITQSPKYLFRKEGQNVTLSCEQNLNHDAMYWYRQDPGQGLRLIYYSQIVNDFQKGDIAEGYSVSREKKESFPLTVTSAQKNPTAFYLCASSILGQGYDTQYFGPGTRLTVL.

This chain uses TRBV19 with TRBJ1-1; D is possibly TRBD1 (6 bases). The V end was cut by 2 bases, the J end by 3 bases, with 10 bases between. This CDR3 contains 14 residues. Germline loops: CDR1 LNHDA, CDR2 SQIVND (reference sequence). CDR3 in DNA: TGTGCCAGTAGTATATTAGGGGGGGACACTGAAGCTTTCTTT. This translates into CASSILGGDTEAFF.

The chain joins TRBV19 to TRBJ1-5; 7 bases are a match to TRBD1. CDR1 is LNHDA, CDR2 SQIVND, per germline (reference sequence). The CDR3 sequence is 14 residues long. The V segment lost 3 bases and the J segment 6 bases; nucleotides outside the gene matches: 5. The CDR3 region has the DNA TGTGCCAGTAGTATGAAAGGGGGCGGTCAGCCCCAGCATTTT. Translating it yields CASSMKGGGQPQHF.

The chain couples TRBV6-6 to TRBJ1-5; D possibly corresponds to TRBD1 (6 bases). The CDR3 length is 15 residues. The germline gives CDR1 MNHNY, CDR2 SVGAGI (reference sequence). Trimming cost V 2 bases and J 1 base, with 9 bases left between them. The CDR3 loop is CASSYGQGSNQPQHF. The CDR3 region has the DNA TGTGCCAGCAGTTACGGCCAGGGGAGCAATCAGCCCCAGCATTTT.

The rearrangement uses TRBV13 and TRBJ1-2, with 7 bases matching TRBD1. The J segment lost 3 bases and the V segment lost 4 bases, leaving 11 bases of the junction unmatched. In germline, CDR1 is PRHDT, CDR2 FYEKMQ (reference sequence). The CDR3 length is 16 residues. The CDR3 protein is CASSSLIDRAYYGYTF. The CDR3 DNA sequence: TGTGCCAGCAGCTCCTTAATTGACAGGGCTTACTATGGCTACACCTTC.

The chain employs TRBV7-9 and TRBJ1-1; D unresolved. Trimming took off 6 bases at V and 11 bases at J, with 16 bases between the two ends. Germline V gene data show CDR1 as SEHNR and CDR2 as FQNEAQ (reference sequence). The CDR3 is 12 amino acids. The CDR3 loop reads CASSPREGGAFF. The CDR3, as DNA: TGTGCCAGCAGTCCACGAGAGGGCGGGGCTTTCTTT.

CDR3 nucleotide sequence: TGTGCCTCTTCCCGGGACAGGGGGCCCACTGAAGCTTTCTTT. Protein product: CASSRDRGPTEAFF. The chain recombines TRBV30 with TRBJ1-1, with TRBD1 matching 12 bases. V trimming: 7 bases; J trimming: 4 bases; junction bases outside the gene matches: 7. Germline-derived CDR1 and CDR2 are GTSNPN and SVGIG (reference sequence). The CDR3 extends over 14 amino acids.

The CDR3 region is CSVERGAGGTEAFF. The CDR3 DNA reads as TGCAGCGTTGAACGGGGGGCGGGGGGAACTGAAGCTTTCTTT. The V call is TRBV29-1, the J call TRBJ1-1; weak D call: TRBD1 (6 bases). CDR1 and CDR2 from the germline V gene are SQVTM and ANQGSEA. The CDR3 spans 14 residues. V shed 2 bases and J shed 5 bases, with 15 bases lying between them. Complete variable domain (other parts from reference TRBV29-1 and TRBJ1-1): SAVISQKPSRDICQRGTSLTIQCQVDSQVTMMFWYRQQPGQSLTLIATANQGSEATYESGFVIDKFPISRPNLTFSTLTVSNMSPEDSSIYLCSVERGAGGTEAFFGQGTRLTVV.

This sequence joins TRBV18 and TRBJ2-7, with 9 nucleotides matching TRBD2. The germline gives CDR1 KGHSH, CDR2 LQKENI. CDR3 length equals 15 residues. V lost 2 bases, J lost 1 base, and 3 bases stayed unmatched. This CDR3 is CASSPGGLASYEQYF. CDR3 sequence (DNA): TGTGCCAGCTCACCAGGGGGACTAGCTTCCTACGAGCAGTACTTC.

The CDR3 nucleotides are TGTGCCAGCAGCCCCAGGTGGACAGGGGTAAATCAGCCCCAGCATTTT. It encodes CASSPRWTGVNQPQHF. The V gene is TRBV7-2, the J gene TRBJ1-5; 9 bases match TRBD1. From germline, CDR1 is SGHTA and CDR2 FQGNSA. The length of the CDR3 is 16 residues. Trimming cost V 5 bases and J 4 bases; bases outside gene matches: 9. The full variable domain, with the rest looked up from reference TRBV7-2 and TRBJ1-5, is GAGVSQSPSNKVTEKGKDVELRCDPISGHTALYWYRQSLGQGLEFLIYFQGNSAPDKSGLPSDRFSAERTGGSVSTLTIQRTQQEDSAVYLCASSPRWTGVNQPQHFGDGTRLSIL.

The V call is TRBV19, the J call TRBJ2-1; D gene ambiguous. V was clipped by 7 bases and J by 0 bases, with 13 bases between them. There are 15 residues in the CDR3. CDR1 and CDR2 (germline): LNHDA, SQIVND (reference sequence). The DNA of the CDR3 is TGTGCCAGTACCACGCCCTTCGGCTCCTACAATGAGCAGTTCTTC. It encodes CASTTPFGSYNEQFF.

CDR3 DNA sequence: TGTGCCAGCAGCTCACAGGGGGCCTACGAGCAGTACTTC. It encodes CASSSQGAYEQYF. The rearrangement uses TRBV11-2 and TRBJ2-7; TRBD1 matches 8 bases. Germline-derived CDR1 and CDR2 are SGHAT and FQNNGV. V dropped 4 bases and J dropped 2; count of bases not matched to a gene: 1. This CDR3 is built from 13 residues.

The chain links TRBV6-6 to TRBJ2-1; perhaps TRBD2 as D (6 bases). The germline V gene has CDR1 MNHNY and CDR2 SVGAGI (reference sequence). The CDR3 consists of 14 residues. V lost 6 bases to trimming and J lost 8 bases, with 17 bases between them. As DNA, the CDR3 is TGTGCCAGCAGGGAGGGAATTAGGATCGATGAGCAGTTCTTC. Protein sequence: CASREGIRIDEQFF.

The rearrangement links TRBV10-3 to TRBJ2-1, with 8 bases lining up with TRBD1. The germline gives CDR1 ENHRY, CDR2 SYGVKD. V shed 6 bases, J shed 6 bases, and the junction held 4 bases outside the gene matches. CDR3 size: 13 residues. Here the CDR3 reads CAIRRDRSNEQFF. CDR3 DNA: TGTGCCATCAGGAGGGACAGGAGCAATGAGCAGTTCTTC.

The V and J genes are TRBV4-2 and TRBJ2-1, with TRBD2 as a possible D gene (6 bases). CDR1 is LGHNA and CDR2 is YNFKEQ in the germline V gene. V lost 0 bases and J 0 bases, leaving 9 bases between the germline ends. This CDR3 is built from 16 residues. The CDR3 loop is CASSQEVADSYNEQFF. The CDR3 nucleotides are TGTGCCAGCAGCCAAGAGGTAGCGGACTCCTACAATGAGCAGTTCTTC.

The rearrangement uses TRBV27 and TRBJ1-2, with D possibly TRBD1 on 5 matching bases. There are 15 residues in the CDR3. Germline V CDR1 and CDR2: MNHEY, SMNVEV (reference sequence). The V gene lost 5 bases and the J gene lost 2 bases, with 15 bases spanning the gap. The CDR3 protein is CASSGRGELNYGYTF. The CDR3 DNA sequence: TGTGCCAGCAGTGGACGGGGGGAGCTAAACTATGGCTACACCTTC.

CDR3 nucleotides: TGTGCCAGCGTGGACCCGGGAGGGTTTGGAAACACCATATATTTT. This sequence encodes CASVDPGGFGNTIYF. This chain joins TRBV2 and TRBJ1-3; the D is unclear. Deletions cut 8 bases from V and 3 bases from J, with 17 bases between. The germline CDR1 and CDR2 sequences are SNHLY and FYNNEI. The CDR3 contains 15 residues. The variable domain in full, completed from reference TRBV2 and TRBJ1-3, reads EPEVTQTPSHQVTQMGQEVILRCVPISNHLYFYWYRQILGQKVEFLVSFYNNEISEKSEIFDDQFSVERPDGSNFTLKIRSTKLEDSAMYFCASVDPGGFGNTIYFGEGSWLTVV.

This rearrangement joins TRBV9 to TRBJ2-2; 10 bases are a match to TRBD1. J gave up 7 bases and V 4 bases, and 10 bases lay outside the gene matches. This CDR3 has 16 residues. CDR1 SGDLS and CDR2 YYNGEE come from the germline V gene. The CDR3 region is CASSLRWGTGDGELFF. CDR3 DNA sequence: TGTGCCAGCAGCCTGAGGTGGGGGACAGGGGACGGGGAGCTGTTTTTT.

This sequence joins TRBV5-1 and TRBJ1-2; D is unresolved. The CDR3 loop spans 14 amino acids. CDR1 and CDR2 from the germline V gene are SGHRS and YFSETQ. V lost 2 bases and J 8 bases, leaving 16 bases between the germline ends. CDR3 sequence (DNA): TGCGCCAGCAGCTTAGAATTTGAGGGTGTGGGCTACACCTTC. This translates into CASSLEFEGVGYTF.

This chain joins TRBV7-2 and TRBJ2-1, with D possibly being TRBD1 (6 bases). Trimming removed 8 bases from V and 8 bases from J, with 19 bases in between. The CDR3 spans 14 residues. The germline V gene encodes CDR1 SGHTA and CDR2 FQGNSA. The chain's CDR3 is CASARGAELDEQFF. The DNA of the CDR3 is TGTGCCAGCGCCAGGGGTGCCGAATTAGATGAGCAGTTCTTC.

This clone was counted between two and nine times. V is TRBV6-6 and J is TRBJ1-1; D ambiguous. CDR1 and CDR2 from the germline V gene are MNHNY and SVGAGI (reference sequence). The V end was cut by 2 bases, the J end by 6 bases, with 10 bases between. This CDR3 is 13 amino acids long. The CDR3 coding sequence is TGTGCCAGCAGTTACGATGGTACAGCTGAAGCTTTCTTT. Translated, it gives CASSYDGTAEAFF.

CDR3 in DNA: TGCGCCAGCAGTGAGCCTCGGGGGGGGTCAACTAATGAAAAACTGTTTTTT. This encodes CASSEPRGGSTNEKLFF. The chain has TRBV10-2 and TRBJ1-4; TRBD1 is a possible D gene (5 bases). The germline gives CDR1 WSHSY, CDR2 SAAADI. V lost 2 bases to trimming and J lost 0 bases, with 13 bases between them. The CDR3 loop spans 17 amino acids.

The table lists this clone with a count of one. V and J are TRBV13 and TRBJ1-1; 9 nucleotides agree with TRBD1. The CDR3 loop spans 13 amino acids. CDR1 is PRHDT, CDR2 FYEKMQ, per germline (reference sequence). V shed 7 bases and J 4 bases; nucleotides not matched to a gene: 4. The CDR3 loop reads CASIQGASTEAFF. CDR3 bases: TGTGCCAGCATACAGGGGGCGAGCACTGAAGCTTTCTTT.